This TCR beta chain emerged from a study of graft-versus-host responses after intestinal transplantation. About this clone itself: Its specificity is unknown.

V was trimmed by 3 bases and J by 2 bases, leaving 9 bases between them. The CDR3 runs to 14 residues. In germline, CDR1 is MDHEN, CDR2 SYDVKM. Sequenced by immunoSEQ multiplex PCR; TCRdb stores in-frame clones only, minus some. The sample contains approximately 70,000 clones, roughly 84% of which appear only once. The chain couples TRBV28 to TRBJ2-3; D gene unclear. This sequence was found in a human donor who was the organ donor for an intestinal transplant. Sequences were derived from unstimulated CD4+ T cells sorted from spleen or lymph node cells, sampled before transplant. The CDR3 bases are TGTGCCAGCAGTTTCAGCGACTTCACAGATACGCAGTATTTT. Amino acid sequence: CASSFSDFTDTQYF.